This T cell receptor beta chain stems from a study of CD8 T cells in Susac syndrome. Reverse transcription of about 0.45 to 1 ug RNA was carried out with random hexamers. immunoSEQ multiplex PCR amplified TCR beta CDR3 across 54 Vbeta, 13 Jbeta. One entry per CDR3 protein results from TCRdb running MiXCR on the immunoSEQ multiplex PCR reads. The table shows roughly 330,000 distinct CDR3 sequences, with roughly 94% occurring only once. J was trimmed by 10 bases and V by 3 bases; bases with no gene match: 11. This CDR3 is 15 amino acids long. Germline values: CDR1 DFQATT, CDR2 SNEGSKA (reference sequence). CD8+ and CD4+ T cells circulating in blood were sequenced for TCR beta.

This chain joins TRBV20-1 and TRBJ2-1; 11 nucleotides align to TRBD2. The sequenced sample consisted of CD4+ T cells from PBMCs. This sequence originates from a human donor with multiple sclerosis. CDR3 in amino acids: CSASRTSGRGGEQFF. CDR3 nucleotide sequence: TGCAGTGCTAGTCGAACTAGCGGGAGAGGAGGGGAGCAGTTCTTC.